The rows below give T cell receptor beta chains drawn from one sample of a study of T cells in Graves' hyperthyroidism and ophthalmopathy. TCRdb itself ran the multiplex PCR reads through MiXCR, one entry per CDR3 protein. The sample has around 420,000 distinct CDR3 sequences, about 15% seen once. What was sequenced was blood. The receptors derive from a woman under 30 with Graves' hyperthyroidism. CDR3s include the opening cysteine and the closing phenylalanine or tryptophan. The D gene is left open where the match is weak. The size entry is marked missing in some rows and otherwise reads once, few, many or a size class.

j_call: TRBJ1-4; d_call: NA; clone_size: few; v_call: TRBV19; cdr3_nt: TGTGCCAGTATGCATGTGGGGAAGGGGAACGAAAAACTGTTTTTT; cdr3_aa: CASMHVGKGNEKLFF
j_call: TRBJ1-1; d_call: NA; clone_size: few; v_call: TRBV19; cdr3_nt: TGTGCCAGTAGGGCGGGGTTTACCGCCACTGAAGCTTTCTTT; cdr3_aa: CASRAGFTATEAFF
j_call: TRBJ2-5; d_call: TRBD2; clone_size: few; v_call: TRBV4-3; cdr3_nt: TGCGCCAGCAGCCAAGATGGCGGGGGGAGGTCAGAGACCCAGTACTTC; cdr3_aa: CASSQDGGGRSETQYF
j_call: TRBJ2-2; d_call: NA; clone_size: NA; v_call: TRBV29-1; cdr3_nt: TGCAGCGCTACGAACACCGGGGAGCTGTTTTTT; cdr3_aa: CSATNTGELFF
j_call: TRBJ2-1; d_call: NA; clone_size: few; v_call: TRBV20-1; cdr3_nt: TGCAGTGCACCTAAACCGAGCGGCACCTACAATGAGCAGTTCTTC; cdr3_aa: CSAPKPSGTYNEQFF
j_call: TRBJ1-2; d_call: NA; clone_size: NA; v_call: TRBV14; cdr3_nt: TGTGCCAGCAGCCCGGGACCCGGTGGCTACACCTTC; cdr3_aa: CASSPGPGGYTF
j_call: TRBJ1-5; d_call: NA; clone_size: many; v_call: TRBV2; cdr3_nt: TGTGCCAGCAGTGAAGACATAGTACAGCCCCAGCATTTT; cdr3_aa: CASSEDIVQPQHF
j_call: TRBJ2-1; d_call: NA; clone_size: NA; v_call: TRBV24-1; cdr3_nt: TGTGCCACCGCCAAGCCCCCGGGCGCCTACAATGAGCAGTTCTTC; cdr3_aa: CATAKPPGAYNEQFF
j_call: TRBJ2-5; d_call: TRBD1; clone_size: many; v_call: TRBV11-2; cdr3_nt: TGTGCCAGCAGCTCCGACGGACAGGCAGAGACCCAGTACTTC; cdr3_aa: CASSSDGQAETQYF
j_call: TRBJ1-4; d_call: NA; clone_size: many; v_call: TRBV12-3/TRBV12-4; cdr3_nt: TGTGCCAGCAGCCGAACGGAGGCCAAAAAACTGTTTTTT; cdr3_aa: CASSRTEAKKLFF
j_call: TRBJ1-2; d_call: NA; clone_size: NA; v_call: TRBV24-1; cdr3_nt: TGTGCCACCAGTGACCAGACAGGTTATGGCTACACCTTC; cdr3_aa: CATSDQTGYGYTF
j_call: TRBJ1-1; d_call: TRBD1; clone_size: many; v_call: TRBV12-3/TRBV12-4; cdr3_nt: TGTGCCAGCAGAGGACAGGGGGGCACTGAAGCTTTCTTT; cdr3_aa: CASRGQGGTEAFF
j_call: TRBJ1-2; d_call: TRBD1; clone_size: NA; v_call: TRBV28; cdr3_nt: TGTGCCAGCAGTATCACAGGGGGCGCAGCTAACTATGGCTACACCTTC; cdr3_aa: CASSITGGAANYGYTF
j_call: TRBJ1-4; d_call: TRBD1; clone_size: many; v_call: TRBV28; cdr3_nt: TGTGCCAGCAGTCAAGGGGGACAGGGTTGGGAAAAACTGTTTTTT; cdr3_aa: CASSQGGQGWEKLFF
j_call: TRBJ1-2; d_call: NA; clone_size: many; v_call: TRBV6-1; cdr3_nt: TGTGCCAGCAGTGGGGGGGGGGACGGCTACACCTTC; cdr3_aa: CASSGGGDGYTF
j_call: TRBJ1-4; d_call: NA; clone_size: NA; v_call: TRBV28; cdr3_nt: TGTGCCAGCAGTTTATTAAGGGTGGGGGAAAAACTGTTTTTT; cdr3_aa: CASSLLRVGEKLFF
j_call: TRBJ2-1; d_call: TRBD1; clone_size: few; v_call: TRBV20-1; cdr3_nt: TGCAGTGCTAGACCGGGACAGGCCATGTATAATGAGCAGTTCTTC; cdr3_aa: CSARPGQAMYNEQFF
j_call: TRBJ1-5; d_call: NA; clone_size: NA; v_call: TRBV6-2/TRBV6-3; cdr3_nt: TGTGCCAGCAGTTACGGGGGGCGGCCCCAGCATTTT; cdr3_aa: CASSYGGRPQHF
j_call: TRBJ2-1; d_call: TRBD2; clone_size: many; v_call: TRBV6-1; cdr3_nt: TGTGCCAGCATTGAACTGACTAGCGGGGGGACGCAGTTCTTC; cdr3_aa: CASIELTSGGTQFF
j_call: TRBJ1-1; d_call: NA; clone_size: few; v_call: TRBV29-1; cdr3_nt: TGCAGCGTCCTTACTCTAGGGACCACCCGTGAAGCTTTCTTT; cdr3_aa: CSVLTLGTTREAFF
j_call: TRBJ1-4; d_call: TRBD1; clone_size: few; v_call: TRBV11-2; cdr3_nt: TGTGCCAGCAGCTTTGGGGCCGCAGGGGGCGCAGAAAAACTGTTTTTT; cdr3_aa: CASSFGAAGGAEKLFF
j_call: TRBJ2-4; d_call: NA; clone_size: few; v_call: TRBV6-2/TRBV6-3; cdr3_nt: TGTGCCAGCACCCGGGGACCTGGCAAAAACATTCAGTACTTC; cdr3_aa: CASTRGPGKNIQYF
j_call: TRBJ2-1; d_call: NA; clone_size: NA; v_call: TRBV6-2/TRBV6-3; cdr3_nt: TGTGCCAGCAGTATACCCGGGACTCCAAATGAGCAGTTCTTC; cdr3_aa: CASSIPGTPNEQFF
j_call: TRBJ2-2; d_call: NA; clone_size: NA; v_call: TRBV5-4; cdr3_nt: TGTGCCAGCAGCTCCGGTAGCCTTCGCGCCGGGGAGCTGTTTTTT; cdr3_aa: CASSSGSLRAGELFF
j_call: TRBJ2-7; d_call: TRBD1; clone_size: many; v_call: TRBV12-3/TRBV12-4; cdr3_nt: TGTGCCAGCAGCCTTGGCGGGACAGGGTCCCACGAGCAGTACTTC; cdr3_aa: CASSLGGTGSHEQYF
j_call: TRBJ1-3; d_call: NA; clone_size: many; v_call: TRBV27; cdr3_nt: TGTGCCAGCAGTCGGCAGGGGACCTCTGGAAACACCATATATTTT; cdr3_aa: CASSRQGTSGNTIYF
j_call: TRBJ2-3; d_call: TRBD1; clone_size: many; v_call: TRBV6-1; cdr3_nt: TGTGCCAGCAGTCAAGACAGGGGGCCGCCGGAGACGCAGTATTTT; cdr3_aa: CASSQDRGPPETQYF
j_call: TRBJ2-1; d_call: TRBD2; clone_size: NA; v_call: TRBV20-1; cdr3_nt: TGCAGTGCTAGGTTGGACTCGAGCATAGCGGGGGGGACCTACAATGAGCAGTTCTTC; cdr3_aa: CSARLDSSIAGGTYNEQFF
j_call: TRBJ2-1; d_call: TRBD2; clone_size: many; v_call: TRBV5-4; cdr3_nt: TGTGCCAGCAGCCCGGGACTAGCGGGAGGCCCGACCAATGAGCAGTTCTTC; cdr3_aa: CASSPGLAGGPTNEQFF
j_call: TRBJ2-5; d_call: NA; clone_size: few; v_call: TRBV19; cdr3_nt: TGTGCCAGTAGTATAGGGGGACCACAAGAGACCCAGTACTTC; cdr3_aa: CASSIGGPQETQYF
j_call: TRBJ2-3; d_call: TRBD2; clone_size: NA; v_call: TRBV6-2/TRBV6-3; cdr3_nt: TGTGCCAGCAGTGGACTAGCGGGTTGGGCAGATACGCAGTATTTT; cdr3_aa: CASSGLAGWADTQYF
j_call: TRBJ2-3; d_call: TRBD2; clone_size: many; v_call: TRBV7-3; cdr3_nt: TGTGCCAGCAGCCGCGGGAGGGCGGCAGATACGCAGTATTTT; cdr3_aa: CASSRGRAADTQYF
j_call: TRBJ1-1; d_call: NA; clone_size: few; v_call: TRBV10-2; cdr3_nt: TGCGCCAGCAGTGACCAAAACAGGGCGAACACTGAAGCTTTCTTT; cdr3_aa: CASSDQNRANTEAFF
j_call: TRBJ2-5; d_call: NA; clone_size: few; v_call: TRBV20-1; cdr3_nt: TGCAGCGCCCCCCGTCGCGGGGGCGCAGAGACCCAGTACTTC; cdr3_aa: CSAPRRGGAETQYF
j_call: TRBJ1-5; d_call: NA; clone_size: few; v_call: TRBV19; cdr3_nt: TGTGCCAGTAGCTACTTACTGAGGGGGGGACAGCCCCAGCATTTT; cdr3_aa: CASSYLLRGGQPQHF
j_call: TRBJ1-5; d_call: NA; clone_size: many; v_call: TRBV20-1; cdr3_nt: TGCAGTGCTAGAGATAAGGGGGAACGCAATCAGCCCCAGCATTTT; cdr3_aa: CSARDKGERNQPQHF
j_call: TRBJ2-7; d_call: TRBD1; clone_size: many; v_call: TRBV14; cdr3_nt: TGTGCCAGCAGTCGAGACAGGGTTGCCTACGAGCAGTACTTC; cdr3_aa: CASSRDRVAYEQYF
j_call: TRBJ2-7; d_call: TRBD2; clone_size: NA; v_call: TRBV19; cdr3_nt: TGTGCCAGTAGGCCCGATGGGACTAGCGGGAGCCTGACCTACGAGCAGTACTTC; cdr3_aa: CASRPDGTSGSLTYEQYF
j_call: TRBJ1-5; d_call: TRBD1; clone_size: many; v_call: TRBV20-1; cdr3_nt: TGCAGTGCTAGTCGTGGGACAGCGAATCAGCCCCAGCATTTT; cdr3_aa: CSASRGTANQPQHF
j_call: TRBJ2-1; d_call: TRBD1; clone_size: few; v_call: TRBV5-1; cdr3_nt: TGCGCCAGCAGCGATCTAGGGGGCGCTTCTAATGAGCAGTTCTTC; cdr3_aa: CASSDLGGASNEQFF
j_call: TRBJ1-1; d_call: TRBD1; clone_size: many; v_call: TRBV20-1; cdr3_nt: TGCAGTGCTCCCGGGTCAGGGGGCATCTTTTATGACACTGAAGCTTTCTTT; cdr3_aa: CSAPGSGGIFYDTEAFF
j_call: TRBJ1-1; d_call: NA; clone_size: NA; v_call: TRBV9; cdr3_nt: TGTGCCAGCAGCGCCCCCACAGGGCGGAATGAAGCTTTCTTT; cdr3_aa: CASSAPTGRNEAFF
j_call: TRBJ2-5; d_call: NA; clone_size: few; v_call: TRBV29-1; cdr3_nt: TGCAGCGGTGGGGCCCCAGAGACCCAGTACTTC; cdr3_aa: CSGGAPETQYF
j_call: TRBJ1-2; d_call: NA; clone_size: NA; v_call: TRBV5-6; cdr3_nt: TGTGCCAGCAGCGGTGACCGGCGACTGTATGGCTACACCTTC; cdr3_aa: CASSGDRRLYGYTF
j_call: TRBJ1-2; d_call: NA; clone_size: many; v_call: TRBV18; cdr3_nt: TGTGCCAGCTCACCGACGGACAGAGCTAACTATGGCTACACCTTC; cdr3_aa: CASSPTDRANYGYTF
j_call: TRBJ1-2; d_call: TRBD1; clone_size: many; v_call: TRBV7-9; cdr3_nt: TGTGCCAGCAGCCTTGACAGGGGCTGGGGCTACACCTTC; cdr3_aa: CASSLDRGWGYTF
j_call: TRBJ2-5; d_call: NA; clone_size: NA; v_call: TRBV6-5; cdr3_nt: TGTGCCAGCAGTTACTCGAAGGCTAGTAGAGAGACCCAGTACTTC; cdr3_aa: CASSYSKASRETQYF
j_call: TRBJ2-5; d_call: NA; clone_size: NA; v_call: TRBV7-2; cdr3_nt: TGTGCCAGCAGCATTGACCCGACCCCCTTAGAGACCCAGTACTTC; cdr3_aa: CASSIDPTPLETQYF
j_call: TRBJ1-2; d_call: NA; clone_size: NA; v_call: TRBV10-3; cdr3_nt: TGTGCCATCAGTGAGAATTACGGGGTCGGGAACACCTTC; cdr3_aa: CAISENYGVGNTF
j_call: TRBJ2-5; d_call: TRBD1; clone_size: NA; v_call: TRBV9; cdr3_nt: TGTGCCAGCAGCGTGGGTAGGGGGCGAGGGGAGACCCAGTACTTC; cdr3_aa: CASSVGRGRGETQYF
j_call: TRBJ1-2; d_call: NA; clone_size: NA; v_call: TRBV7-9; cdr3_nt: TGTGCCAGCAGCTCCGGACTCATTTCTAACTATGGCTACACCTTC; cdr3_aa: CASSSGLISNYGYTF
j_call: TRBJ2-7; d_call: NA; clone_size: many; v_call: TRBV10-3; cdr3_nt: TGTGCCATCAGTGAGACCTACGAGCAGTACTTC; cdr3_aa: CAISETYEQYF
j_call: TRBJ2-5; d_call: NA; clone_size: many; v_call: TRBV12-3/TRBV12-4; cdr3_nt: TGTGCCAGCAGTTTCGGGGACTCGGAGACCCAGTACTTC; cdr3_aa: CASSFGDSETQYF
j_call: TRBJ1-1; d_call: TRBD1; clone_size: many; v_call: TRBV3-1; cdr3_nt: TGTGCCAGCAGCCGTACATTGGACAGGGCCGGTGAAGCTTTCTTT; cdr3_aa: CASSRTLDRAGEAFF
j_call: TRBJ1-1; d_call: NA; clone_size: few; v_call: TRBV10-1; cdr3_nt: TGCGCCAGCAGTGATTCCCGACTGGAGAACACTGAAGCTTTCTTT; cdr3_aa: CASSDSRLENTEAFF
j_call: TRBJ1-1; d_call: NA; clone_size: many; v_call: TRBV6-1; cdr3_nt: TGTGCCAGCAGTGATCCGGGCAACACTGAAGCTTTCTTT; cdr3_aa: CASSDPGNTEAFF
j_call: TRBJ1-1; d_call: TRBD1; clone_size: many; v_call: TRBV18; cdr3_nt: TGTGCCAGCTCACCCGACAGGGGGAAAACTGAAGCTTTCTTT; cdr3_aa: CASSPDRGKTEAFF
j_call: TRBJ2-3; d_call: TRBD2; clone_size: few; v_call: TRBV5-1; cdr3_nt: TGCGCCAGCAGCTTGGTTACTAGCGGGACCATCACAGATACGCAGTATTTT; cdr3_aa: CASSLVTSGTITDTQYF
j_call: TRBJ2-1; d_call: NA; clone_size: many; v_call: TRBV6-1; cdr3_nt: TGTGCCAGCAGTTTCCAGGGGGGCTCCTACAATGAGCAGTTCTTC; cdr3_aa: CASSFQGGSYNEQFF
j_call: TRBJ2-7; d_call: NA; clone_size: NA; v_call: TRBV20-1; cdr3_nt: TGCAGTGCTGACGGGGGGCTAGCAGGTCCCTACGAGCAGTACTTC; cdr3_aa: CSADGGLAGPYEQYF